What follows are 29 T cell receptor beta chains derived from one specimen sequenced in a study of blood T cell repertoires in COVID-19. Sequenced by immunoSEQ multiplex PCR; TCRdb stores in-frame clones only, minus some. The data contain 140,000 or so clones, 82% of them singletons. Specimen: peripheral blood. The source of these receptors is a woman aged 80 or older with acute or convalescent COVID-19.

The chain couples TRBV5-1 to TRBJ1-2, with D uncertain. With 4 bases removed from V and 1 base from J, the gap between germline ends came to 14 bases. The CDR3 totals 15 residues. CDR1 and CDR2 from the germline V gene are SGHRS and YFSETQ. DNA of the CDR3: TGCGCCAGCAGCCTGGGCGGGGATCTTAACTATGGCTACACCTTC. Translation gives CASSLGGDLNYGYTF.

The chain carries TRBV7-9 and TRBJ2-7; 8 nucleotides line up with TRBD2. This CDR3 comprises 16 residues. Looked up from germline, CDR1 is SEHNR and CDR2 is FQNEAQ (reference sequence). V was pared by 1 base and J by 0 bases, with 5 bases of the junction left unmatched. The CDR3: CASSLVGGVASYEQYF. As DNA, the CDR3 is TGTGCCAGCAGCTTAGTCGGGGGGGTTGCCTCCTACGAGCAGTACTTC.

A few counts support this clone. The chain employs TRBV28 and TRBJ1-5, with D possibly TRBD1 on 6 matching bases. This CDR3 comprises 13 residues. V was clipped by 7 bases and J by 5 bases, with 12 bases between them. Germline V CDR1 and CDR2: MDHEN, SYDVKM. The CDR3: CASTNTGHQPQHF. The CDR3 DNA reads TGTGCCAGCACCAATACAGGGCATCAGCCCCAGCATTTT.

V and J are TRBV19 and TRBJ1-1, with 7 bases fitting TRBD1. Germline loops: CDR1 LNHDA, CDR2 SQIVND (reference sequence). The CDR3 covers 13 residues. The ends lost 6 bases at V and 1 base at J; junction bases unmatched: 2. CDR3 loop: CASSGTANTEAFF. As DNA, the CDR3 is TGTGCCAGTAGCGGGACAGCGAACACTGAAGCTTTCTTT.

The rearrangement joins TRBV11-2 to TRBJ2-7; TRBD1 matches at 8 bases. The CDR3 consists of 15 residues. CDR1 is SGHAT, CDR2 FQNNGV, per germline. V shed 2 bases, J shed 7 bases, and the junction held 10 bases outside the gene matches. CDR3 protein: CASSLPGGRPGEQYF. CDR3 sequence (DNA): TGTGCCAGCAGCTTACCAGGGGGCCGGCCGGGTGAGCAGTACTTC. Full variable domain (outside the CDR3, taken from reference TRBV11-2 and TRBJ2-7): EAGVAQSPRYKIIEKRQSVAFWCNPISGHATLYWYQQILGQGPKLLIQFQNNGVVDDSQLPKDRFSAERLKGVDSTLKIQPAKLEDSAVYLCASSLPGGRPGEQYFGPGTRLTVT.

The chain employs TRBV5-1 and TRBJ2-2, with D perhaps TRBD1 (6 bases). CDR1 is SGHRS and CDR2 is YFSETQ in the germline V gene. The ends were cut back, 4 bases at V and 2 bases at J, with 15 bases in the middle. The CDR3 length is 16 residues. The DNA of the CDR3 is TGCGCCAGCAGCGAAACCGGGACACCCAACACCGGGGAGCTGTTTTTT. Its protein product is CASSETGTPNTGELFF.

The chain couples TRBV5-1 to TRBJ2-3; 9 nucleotides align to TRBD2. Germline V gene data show CDR1 as SGHRS and CDR2 as YFSETQ. Trimming cost V 4 bases and J 4 bases; bases outside gene matches: 4. The CDR3 has 14 amino acids. CDR3 coding DNA: TGCGCCAGCAGCGAACAGCGGGGGGCAGATACGCAGTATTTT. It translates to CASSEQRGADTQYF.

This rearrangement joins TRBV2 to TRBJ1-3; tentatively, D is TRBD1 (5 bases). Germline V lookup: CDR1 SNHLY, CDR2 FYNNEI. V was trimmed by 4 bases and J by 0 bases, leaving 7 bases between them. This CDR3 region has 14 residues. DNA for the CDR3: TGTGCCAGCAGTGGGGGGGACTCTGGAAACACCATATATTTT. It translates to CASSGGDSGNTIYF.

The chain links TRBV2 to TRBJ1-5, with TRBD1 matching over 9 bases. V lost 8 bases and J lost 3; bases outside the gene matches: 5. The CDR3 has 14 residues. Germline V gene data show CDR1 as SNHLY and CDR2 as FYNNEI. The chain's CDR3 is CASVRDRDNQPQHF. As DNA, the CDR3 is TGTGCCAGCGTAAGGGACAGGGACAATCAGCCCCAGCATTTT.

The chain carries TRBV6-5 and TRBJ1-6; no definite D call. Trimming took off 9 bases at V and 0 bases at J, with 6 bases between the two ends. The CDR3 covers 13 residues. The germline V gene encodes CDR1 MNHEY and CDR2 SVGAGI. This CDR3 is CASFSSYNSPLHF. In DNA, the CDR3 is TGTGCCAGTTTCAGCTCCTATAATTCACCCCTCCACTTT.

The chain recombines TRBV19 with TRBJ1-6, with 7 bases fitting TRBD1. The V gene's germline CDR1 is LNHDA and CDR2 SQIVND (reference sequence). Germline trimming cut 2 bases from V and 8 bases from J; bases unmatched to any gene: 6. CDR3 length: 15 amino acids. CDR3 region: CASSIRQGSDSPLHF. CDR3 DNA sequence: TGTGCCAGTAGTATACGACAGGGTTCGGATTCACCCCTCCACTTT.

This rearrangement joins TRBV7-8 to TRBJ2-5; perhaps TRBD2 as D (6 bases). In germline, CDR1 is SGHVS, CDR2 FQNEAQ. V lost 5 bases and J 5 bases, leaving 15 bases between the germline ends. The CDR3 spans 14 residues. CDR3 DNA: TGTGCCAGCAGCAAGACTAGGGTCCGCGAGACCCAGTACTTC. Protein: CASSKTRVRETQYF.

The chain uses TRBV12-3 or TRBV12-4 and TRBJ1-2; 8 positions agree with TRBD1. The V segment lost 5 bases and the J segment 8 bases; nucleotides outside the gene matches: 7. This CDR3 is built from 13 residues. The CDR3 bases are TGTGCCAGCAGTGGACAGGGTCGGTGGGGCTACACCTTC. Protein: CASSGQGRWGYTF.

The chain combines TRBV15 with TRBJ2-7; D possibly corresponds to TRBD1 (5 bases). This CDR3 region has 15 residues. V lost 0 bases, J lost 5 bases, and 14 bases lay in between. Germline CDR1 reads LNHNV; CDR2 reads YYDKDF (reference sequence). Written as DNA, the CDR3 is TGTGCCACCAGCAGAGATGTAGGGGCGGCAAACGAGCAGTACTTC. It encodes CATSRDVGAANEQYF.

The gene calls are TRBV7-9 and TRBJ2-7; TRBD1 agrees at 11 bases. J lost 6 bases, V lost 5 bases, and 9 bases had no gene match. There are 15 residues in the CDR3. Germline CDR1 is SEHNR and CDR2 is FQNEAQ (reference sequence). The CDR3 region is CASSPRTGGGVEQYF. Written as DNA, the CDR3 is TGTGCCAGCAGCCCCCGGACAGGGGGCGGGGTCGAGCAGTACTTC.

CDR3 nucleotides: TGTGCCAGCAACATCCCCTGGACAGGCGACTATGGCTACACCTTC. Residues: CASNIPWTGDYGYTF. The V call is TRBV19, the J call TRBJ1-2, with 7 bases matching TRBD1. Germline lookup yields CDR1 LNHDA and CDR2 SQIVND (reference sequence). The CDR3 runs to 15 residues. V lost 9 bases, J lost 3 bases, and 13 bases stayed unmatched.

The chain carries TRBV7-9 and TRBJ2-5; tentative D call: TRBD1 (8 bases). The CDR3 is made up of 13 amino acids. The germline V gene has CDR1 SEHNR and CDR2 FQNEAQ (reference sequence). The V end was cut by 10 bases, the J end by 5 bases, with 17 bases between. CDR3: CATPQGGGETQYF. CDR3 nucleotides: TGTGCCACCCCACAGGGGGGAGGGGAGACCCAGTACTTC.

The CDR3 sequence is CASSGGSLSPYEQYF. In nucleotides, the CDR3 is TGTGCCAGTAGTGGTGGGAGTCTATCCCCCTACGAGCAGTACTTC. The rearrangement links TRBV19 to TRBJ2-7, with D perhaps TRBD2 (5 bases). The germline V and J ends were trimmed by 5 bases and 2 bases, with 16 bases remaining between them. This CDR3 contains 15 residues. Per the germline V gene, CDR1 is LNHDA and CDR2 is SQIVND (reference sequence). The full variable domain, its missing parts supplied by reference TRBV19 and TRBJ2-7, is DGGITQSPKYLFRKEGQNVTLSCEQNLNHDAMYWYRQDPGQGLRLIYYSQIVNDFQKGDIAEGYSVSREKKESFPLTVTSAQKNPTAFYLCASSGGSLSPYEQYFGPGTRLTVT.

V usage is TRBV12-2 and J usage is TRBJ1-4. TRBV12-2 is assigned pseudogene status. The CDR3 totals 19 residues. This chain's CDR3 is CASRFAWWDSFPNFEKLFF. The CDR3 DNA is TGTGCAAGTCGCTTCGCTTGGTGGGACTCCTTCCCGAATTTTGAAAAACTGTTTTTT.

CDR3 region: CADPWGTSQGQPQHF. CDR3 nucleotides: TGTGCCGACCCATGGGGGACTTCTCAAGGTCAGCCCCAGCATTTT. This chain joins TRBV21-1 and TRBJ1-5. TRBV21-1 is flagged as a pseudogene. The CDR3 totals 15 residues.

This rearrangement joins TRBV19 to TRBJ2-5; TRBD1 matches 9 bases. The CDR3 spans 14 residues. Germline-derived CDR1 and CDR2 are LNHDA and SQIVND (reference sequence). V shed 5 bases and J 4 bases; nucleotides not matched to a gene: 5. CDR3 bases: TGTGCCAGTAGTCCATGGGACAGGGCAGAGACCCAGTACTTC. This sequence encodes CASSPWDRAETQYF.

This chain joins TRBV28 and TRBJ2-1; 8 bases align to TRBD1. V shed 5 bases, J shed 10 bases, and the junction held 7 bases outside the gene matches. In germline, CDR1 is MDHEN, CDR2 SYDVKM. The CDR3 runs to 13 residues. This CDR3 reads CASSETGDQEQFF. The CDR3 DNA is TGTGCCAGCAGTGAGACAGGGGACCAGGAGCAGTTCTTC.

The CDR3 reads CASSQGLGTGAGYTF. The CDR3 coding sequence is TGCGCCAGCAGCCAAGGGCTCGGGACAGGGGCTGGCTACACCTTC. The rearrangement links TRBV4-1 to TRBJ1-2; 10 bases match TRBD1. CDR3 length equals 15 residues. The V gene's germline CDR1 is MGHRA and CDR2 YSYEKL. V dropped 1 base and J dropped 7; count of bases not matched to a gene: 6.

The chain uses TRBV5-1 and TRBJ2-3; TRBD2 aligns across 8 bases. V was clipped by 4 bases and J by 5 bases; unmatched bases: 6. The length of the CDR3 is 14 residues. CDR1 is SGHRS and CDR2 is YFSETQ in the germline V gene. In DNA form, the CDR3 reads TGCGCCAGCAGCCGGGGACTAGGGGGAGATACGCAGTATTTT. It codes for CASSRGLGGDTQYF.

This CDR3 reads CASSSPGKETQYF. The CDR3 DNA reads TGTGCCAGCAGCTCGCCCGGGAAAGAGACCCAGTACTTC. The chain recombines TRBV7-9 with TRBJ2-5, with D maybe TRBD2 (5 bases). The CDR3 spans 13 residues. Trimming stripped 4 bases from V and 3 bases from J, with 9 bases between. The germline CDR1 and CDR2 sequences are SEHNR and FQNEAQ (reference sequence).

The rearrangement uses TRBV30 and TRBJ2-5; 8 bases line up with TRBD2. This CDR3 region has 13 residues. V trimming: 3 bases; J trimming: 4 bases; junction bases outside the gene matches: 4. CDR1 GTSNPN and CDR2 SVGIG come from the germline V gene (reference sequence). CDR3 sequence (DNA): TGTGCCTGGAGCTCACGGGGGGGAGAGACCCAGTACTTC. It translates to CAWSSRGGETQYF. Using reference TRBV30 and TRBJ2-5 for the parts outside the CDR3, the full variable domain is SQTIHQWPATLVQPVGSPLSLECTVEGTSNPNLYWYRQAAGRGLQLLFYSVGIGQISSEVPQNLSASRPQDRQFILSSKKLLLSDSGFYLCAWSSRGGETQYFGPGTRLLVL.

The genes are TRBV6-1 and TRBJ1-5; a weak D match, TRBD1 (6 bases). Trimming removed 8 bases at V and 6 bases at J, with 14 bases between. The CDR3 is 13 residues long. Per germline, CDR1 MNHNS and CDR2 SASEGT. The CDR3 spells CASCQGIGQPQHF. In nucleotides, the CDR3 is TGTGCCAGCTGTCAGGGGATAGGTCAGCCCCAGCATTTT.

V is TRBV6-4 and J is TRBJ1-1; no clear D. Trimming shortened V by 6 bases and J by 3 bases, and 17 bases separated the two germline ends. The CDR3 length is 15 residues. Germline CDR1 reads MRHNA; CDR2 reads SNTAGT. The CDR3 here is CASSLDRTHYTEAFF. The CDR3 bases are TGTGCCAGCAGCCTAGACCGCACTCACTACACTGAAGCTTTCTTT.

J is TRBJ2-1 and V is TRBV9; D uncertain. Germline values: CDR1 SGDLS, CDR2 YYNGEE. The CDR3 has 16 amino acids. Trimming removed 4 bases at V and 4 bases at J, with 18 bases between. The CDR3 here is CASSPSLAVSYNEQFF. CDR3 DNA sequence: TGTGCCAGCAGCCCCTCCTTGGCGGTATCTTACAATGAGCAGTTCTTC.